What follows are 28 T cell receptor beta chains derived from one specimen sequenced in a study of T cell responses to AZD1222 COVID-19 vaccine. Clones were sequenced by immunoSEQ multiplex PCR, and TCRdb holds only the in-frame ones, with some missing. The table lists around 62,000 clones, around nine tenths of them singletons. The input for sequencing was peripheral blood, taken on day 0 of AZD1222 vaccination. The receptors were sampled from an adult in good health.

This chain uses TRBV6-6 with TRBJ1-2; D is perhaps TRBD1 (6 bases). The V gene's germline CDR1 is MNHNY and CDR2 SVGAGI (reference sequence). Trimming took 2 bases from V and 2 from J, leaving 12 bases between them. The CDR3 length is 15 residues. The CDR3 sequence: CASSYGTGSNYGYTF. The CDR3 region has the DNA TGTGCCAGCAGTTACGGAACAGGGTCCAACTATGGCTACACCTTC.

This rearrangement joins TRBV2 to TRBJ1-2; D unresolved. V was trimmed by 3 bases and J by 2 bases, leaving 10 bases between them. Germline V CDR1 and CDR2: SNHLY, FYNNEI. This CDR3 has 14 amino acids. The chain's CDR3 is CASSELASNYGYTF. CDR3 in DNA: TGTGCCAGCAGTGAGTTGGCCAGCAACTATGGCTACACCTTC.

This clone has only a few counts. This rearrangement joins TRBV7-9 to TRBJ2-1, with TRBD2 matching 8 bases. This CDR3 spans 17 amino acids. Trimming cost V 1 base and J 4 bases; bases outside gene matches: 9. The germline gives CDR1 SEHNR, CDR2 FQNEAQ (reference sequence). The CDR3 protein is CASSLVLGGGFYNEQFF. The DNA for the CDR3 is TGTGCCAGCAGCTTAGTTTTAGGCGGGGGGTTTTACAATGAGCAGTTCTTC.

This rearrangement joins TRBV29-1 to TRBJ1-1, with no clear D. The CDR3 contains 13 residues. Trimming stripped 4 bases from V and 1 base from J, with 10 bases between. Germline lookup yields CDR1 SQVTM and CDR2 ANQGSEA. The CDR3: CSVAWLGNTEAFF. DNA of the CDR3: TGCAGCGTTGCGTGGTTGGGGAACACTGAAGCTTTCTTT. The variable domain in full, with the rest retrieved from reference TRBV29-1 and TRBJ1-1, is SAVISQKPSRDICQRGTSLTIQCQVDSQVTMMFWYRQQPGQSLTLIATANQGSEATYESGFVIDKFPISRPNLTFSTLTVSNMSPEDSSIYLCSVAWLGNTEAFFGQGTRLTVV.

This clone was detected a few times. The chain links TRBV6-6 to TRBJ2-5, with 12 bases that match TRBD1. Trimming took 5 bases from V and 6 from J; bases not matched to a gene: 10. CDR3 length equals 16 residues. Per germline, CDR1 MNHNY and CDR2 SVGAGI (reference sequence). In nucleotides, the CDR3 is TGTGCCAGCAGTCCGGGACAGGGGGCGGATAGGCAGACCCAGTACTTC. Protein product: CASSPGQGADRQTQYF.

This rearrangement joins TRBV12-3 or TRBV12-4 to TRBJ2-3; D might be TRBD1 or TRBD2, each matching 7 bases. The CDR3 is 13 amino acids. Trimming shortened V by 6 bases and J by 11 bases, and 18 bases separated the two germline ends. The CDR3 DNA follows: TGTGCCAGCAGCCGGGGGGTTCAGGGGGGGCAGTATTTT. Translating it yields CASSRGVQGGQYF.

V is TRBV29-1 and J is TRBJ1-4; tentatively, D is TRBD1 (6 bases). The length of the CDR3 is 13 residues. Germline V gene sequence: CDR1 SQVTM, CDR2 ANQGSEA. Trimming took 0 bases from V and 8 from J, leaving 10 bases between them. This chain's CDR3 is CSVEEWQGEKLFF. The CDR3 DNA sequence: TGCAGCGTTGAAGAATGGCAGGGGGAAAAACTGTTTTTT.

This chain connects TRBV27 to TRBJ1-4, with TRBD1 matching 8 bases. The CDR3 spans 15 residues. V was clipped by 3 bases and J by 5 bases; unmatched bases: 5. Germline assignment: CDR1 MNHEY and CDR2 SMNVEV (reference sequence). CDR3 in DNA: TGTGCCAGCAGTTTCCACAGGGGGAACAATGAAAAACTGTTTTTT. It encodes CASSFHRGNNEKLFF.

The rearrangement uses TRBV18 and TRBJ1-3; D remains unclear. The CDR3 covers 15 residues. V was trimmed by 3 bases and J by 0 bases, leaving 9 bases between them. Per germline, CDR1 KGHSH and CDR2 LQKENI. The CDR3 bases are TGTGCCAGCTCACCGTATTCTTCCTCTGGAAACACCATATATTTT. Protein: CASSPYSSSGNTIYF. Supplemented by reference TRBV18 and TRBJ1-3, the full variable domain reads NAGVMQNPRHLVRRRGQEARLRCSPMKGHSHVYWYRQLPEEGLKFMVYLQKENIIDESGMPKERFSAEFPKEGPSILRIQQVVRGDSAAYFCASSPYSSSGNTIYFGEGSWLTVV.

This chain connects TRBV11-2 to TRBJ2-1; weak D call: TRBD1 (5 bases). The germline V and J ends were trimmed by 6 bases and 9 bases, with 12 bases remaining between them. CDR1 is SGHAT, CDR2 FQNNGV, per germline. There are 12 residues in the CDR3. CDR3 sequence (DNA): TGTGCCAGCAGGGATGCAGGGATTGAGCAGTTCTTC. As protein: CASRDAGIEQFF.

The chain couples TRBV15 to TRBJ1-5; no definite D call. Trimming stripped 3 bases from V and 3 bases from J, with 6 bases between. CDR3 size: 13 residues. The germline V gene has CDR1 LNHNV and CDR2 YYDKDF (reference sequence). CDR3 nucleotide sequence: TGTGCCACCAGCAGGGGGTACAATCAGCCCCAGCATTTT. This translates into CATSRGYNQPQHF.

The J gene is TRBJ1-1, the V gene TRBV25-1; D is ambiguous. CDR3 size: 13 residues. The germline V and J ends were trimmed by 0 bases and 7 bases, with 9 bases remaining between them. Germline assignment: CDR1 MGHDK and CDR2 SYGVNS. CDR3: CASSEYPPNEAFF. CDR3 nucleotides: TGTGCCAGCAGTGAATATCCCCCGAATGAAGCTTTCTTT.

CDR3 coding DNA: TGCAGCGTCGTGGGACAGCTCCAAGAGACCCAGTACTTC. Translation gives CSVVGQLQETQYF. J is TRBJ2-5 and V is TRBV29-1; 7 positions agree with TRBD1. In germline, CDR1 is SQVTM, CDR2 ANQGSEA. CDR3 size: 13 residues. The trim removed 6 bases at V and 1 base at J, leaving 5 bases unmatched.

The rearrangement joins TRBV5-5 to TRBJ2-6, with D perhaps TRBD1 (6 bases). Per germline, CDR1 SGHKS and CDR2 YYEKEE (reference sequence). The CDR3 is 15 residues long. Trimming stripped 0 bases from V and 8 bases from J, with 12 bases between. The CDR3 sequence is CASSLEARGTNVLTF. CDR3 in DNA: TGTGCCAGCAGCTTGGAGGCCAGGGGCACCAACGTCCTGACTTTC.

The J gene is TRBJ1-6, the V gene TRBV2; D is perhaps TRBD1 (6 bases). V lost 4 bases and J 2 bases, leaving 9 bases between the germline ends. The length of the CDR3 is 15 residues. In germline, CDR1 is SNHLY, CDR2 FYNNEI. The DNA of the CDR3 is TGTGCCAGCAGTGGGGGGGGCACCTATAATTCACCCCTCCACTTT. This encodes CASSGGGTYNSPLHF.

The rearrangement links TRBV11-2 to TRBJ1-2; D is undetermined. The germline V and J ends were trimmed by 0 bases and 8 bases, with 19 bases remaining between them. CDR1 and CDR2 from the germline V gene are SGHAT and FQNNGV. The CDR3 totals 16 residues. This CDR3 reads CASSLENRPFPNGYTF. CDR3 in DNA: TGTGCCAGCAGCTTAGAGAATAGGCCCTTCCCTAACGGCTACACCTTC.

This chain uses TRBV30 with TRBJ1-1; D is unresolved. V lost 3 bases to trimming and J lost 3 bases, with 8 bases between them. The CDR3 is 12 residues long. Germline CDR1 is GTSNPN and CDR2 is SVGIG (reference sequence). The CDR3 region is CAWSPQHTEAFF. Here the CDR3 DNA reads TGTGCCTGGAGCCCCCAGCACACTGAAGCTTTCTTT.

J is TRBJ1-1 and V is TRBV4-2, with D possibly being TRBD1 (6 bases). The length of the CDR3 is 15 residues. Germline V lookup: CDR1 LGHNA, CDR2 YNFKEQ. V was cut by 1 base and J by 5 bases, with 14 bases left in between. The CDR3: CASSQGGGVRTEAFF. The CDR3, as DNA: TGTGCCAGCAGCCAAGGCGGGGGCGTTAGGACTGAAGCTTTCTTT.

V and J are TRBV7-9 and TRBJ2-5; D ambiguous. V was clipped by 4 bases and J by 7 bases, with 19 bases between them. The V gene's germline CDR1 is SEHNR and CDR2 FQNEAQ (reference sequence). The CDR3 runs to 15 residues. In DNA, the CDR3 is TGTGCCAGCAGCTCCGGCCTCCTACGTACCGGGACCCAGTACTTC. Amino acids: CASSSGLLRTGTQYF.

J is TRBJ1-3 and V is TRBV10-2; D is perhaps TRBD1 (5 bases). This CDR3 comprises 17 residues. In germline, CDR1 is WSHSY, CDR2 SAAADI. The V end lost 2 bases, the J end lost 5 bases, and 19 bases lay between the germline ends. CDR3 amino acids: CASSEPRSGTDRNTIYF. Written as DNA, the CDR3 is TGCGCCAGCAGTGAGCCAAGGAGCGGGACTGATCGAAACACCATATATTTT.

The rearrangement links TRBV25-1 to TRBJ1-6, with a tentative D call TRBD1 (5 bases). Trimming pared 4 bases from V and 6 bases from J, leaving 13 bases between. CDR1 and CDR2 (germline): MGHDK, SYGVNS. This CDR3 is 15 amino acids long. Here the CDR3 DNA reads TGTGCCAGCAGTGGTTCACAGGTCCCTAATTCACCCCTCCACTTT. Protein product: CASSGSQVPNSPLHF.

The chain couples TRBV2 to TRBJ1-6; 7 bases map to TRBD1. CDR3 length: 13 residues. Germline V CDR1 and CDR2: SNHLY, FYNNEI. With V trimmed by 8 bases and J by 7 bases, 5 bases remained unmatched. The CDR3 sequence: CASARDSNSPLHF. The CDR3 nucleotides read TGTGCCAGCGCCCGGGACAGCAATTCACCCCTCCACTTT.

The chain links TRBV6-5 to TRBJ1-2; weak D call: TRBD1 (5 bases). Germline V gives CDR1 MNHEY, CDR2 SVGAGI. V was pared by 5 bases and J by 6 bases, with 19 bases between. CDR3 size: 15 residues. The CDR3 sequence: CASSRAGAAGDGYTF. Written as DNA, the CDR3 is TGTGCCAGCAGTCGAGCCGGGGCAGCCGGGGATGGCTACACCTTC.

The rearrangement uses TRBV2 and TRBJ1-1; 8 nucleotides match TRBD1. Germline CDR1 is SNHLY and CDR2 is FYNNEI. V lost 3 bases and J lost 2; bases outside the gene matches: 2. The CDR3 is 14 residues long. Here the CDR3 DNA reads TGTGCCAGCAGTGACGGACAGGGAAACACTGAAGCTTTCTTT. It is translated as CASSDGQGNTEAFF.

V is TRBV5-4 and J is TRBJ2-7; D ambiguous. Germline values: CDR1 SGHNT, CDR2 YYREEE (reference sequence). V shed 0 bases and J shed 7 bases, with 11 bases lying between them. The CDR3 loop spans 13 amino acids. The CDR3, as DNA: TGTGCCAGCAGCTTGGGCATTTTGGGAGAGCAGTACTTC. Translating it yields CASSLGILGEQYF.

The chain recombines TRBV2 with TRBJ1-1; tentatively, D is TRBD1 (5 bases). V shed 7 bases and J shed 5 bases, with 11 bases lying between them. Germline CDR1 SNHLY, CDR2 FYNNEI. CDR3 length: 12 amino acids. CDR3 DNA: TGTGCCAGCACTCGGGGGAGGACTGAAGCTTTCTTT. Its translation is CASTRGRTEAFF.

The chain joins TRBV5-5 to TRBJ1-2, with D possibly matching TRBD1 (6 bases). Germline V gene sequence: CDR1 SGHKS, CDR2 YYEKEE (reference sequence). The CDR3 covers 15 residues. V was pared by 4 bases and J by 0 bases, with 13 bases between. CDR3 in amino acids: CASSGGGLPNYGYTF. CDR3 DNA: TGTGCCAGCAGCGGGGGCGGACTGCCTAACTATGGCTACACCTTC.

This sequence joins TRBV15 and TRBJ1-4; TRBD1 might be the D (6 bases). V lost 5 bases and J 2 bases, leaving 9 bases between the germline ends. The V gene's germline CDR1 is LNHNV and CDR2 YYDKDF (reference sequence). This CDR3 contains 14 residues. Here the CDR3 reads CATSYQGTNEKLFF. CDR3 nucleotides: TGTGCCACCAGCTACCAGGGGACTAATGAAAAACTGTTTTTT.